This T cell receptor (beta chain) derives from a study of T-cell memory formation after mild COVID-19. Broader study findings: Researchers could not confirm that second-wave clones peaking on day 37 targeted SARS-CoV-2. Day 15 to 85 contracting clones showed balanced CD4/CD8; later expanders leaned CD4+. CD8+ contracting clones occupied EMRA, while CD4+ ones occupied mainly CM and EM.

TCR alpha and TCR beta cDNA libraries carrying sample barcodes and UMIs were produced by 5'RACE using constant-segment primers. MiXCR was run by TCRdb on the 5' RACE reads, yielding one entry per CDR3 protein. The table has roughly 370,000 distinct CDR3 sequences, more than 15% seen once. For this clonotype: Its specificity is unknown.

The CDR3 runs to 12 residues. Germline V lookup: CDR1 SGHRS, CDR2 YFSETQ. V lost 6 bases, J lost 7 bases, and 13 bases lay in between. This chain joins TRBV5-1 and TRBJ2-5, with D unclear. The TCR comes from a man between 18 and 35 years old who had mild COVID-19 (a few samples of this study predate the infection). Cell type and time point are not known. The material sequenced was PBMCs or a T cell subset sorted from them (not recorded which). CDR3 amino acids: CASTSLSGTQYF. CDR3 sequence (DNA): TGCGCCAGCACCTCTCTGTCGGGGACCCAGTACTTC.